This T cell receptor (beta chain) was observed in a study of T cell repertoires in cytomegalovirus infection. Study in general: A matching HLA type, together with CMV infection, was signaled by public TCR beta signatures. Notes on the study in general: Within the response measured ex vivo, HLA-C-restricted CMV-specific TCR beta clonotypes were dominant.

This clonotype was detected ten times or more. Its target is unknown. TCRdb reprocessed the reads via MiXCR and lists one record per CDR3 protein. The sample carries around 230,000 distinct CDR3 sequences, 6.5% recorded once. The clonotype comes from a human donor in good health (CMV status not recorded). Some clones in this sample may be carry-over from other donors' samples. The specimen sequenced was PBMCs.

The CDR3 DNA follows: TGCAGTGCCACCGGGACAGGGGACGAAAAACTGTTTTTT. It codes for CSATGTGDEKLFF. The chain carries TRBV20-1 and TRBJ1-4, with 10 bases matching TRBD1. Germline V gives CDR1 DFQATT, CDR2 SNEGSKA (reference sequence). The CDR3 covers 13 residues. V was pared by 6 bases and J by 8 bases, with 6 bases of the junction left unmatched.